The clone carrying this T cell receptor beta chain was observed a handful of times. The source of the sample is a study of T cells in localized non-small cell lung cancer. V was pared by 5 bases and J by 12 bases, with 6 bases of the junction left unmatched. The CDR3 is made up of 12 amino acids. The germline V gene encodes CDR1 SGHVS and CDR2 FQNEAQ. The table came from immunoSEQ multiplex PCR; TCRdb's copy has only in-frame clones and leaves some out. The table includes around 29,000 clones, approximately 78% detected once. The TCR comes from a male donor aged 60 or older with stage II squamous cell lung carcinoma. The chain recombines TRBV7-8 with TRBJ1-1; 10 nucleotides agree with TRBD1. The sample in question was peripheral blood, obtained before any cancer treatment. The CDR3 nucleotides read TGTGCCAGCAGCCAGGACAGGGGGGTACCTTTCTTT. Encoded protein: CASSQDRGVPFF.